These 18 T cell receptor beta chains were all obtained from the same sample, sequenced in a study of glioma-infiltrating T cells. Amplification of TCR alpha and beta CDR3 regions from RNA used iRepertoire nested multiplex PCR. TCRdb passed the multiplex PCR reads through MiXCR, listing each CDR3 protein once. The data show 100,000 to 150,000 distinct CDR3 sequences, around 25% seen once. The specimen was glioma tissue, nonneoplastic brain tissue, or PBMCs (not recorded which). These receptors came from a human donor with low-grade glioma or glioblastoma, undergoing nonglioma brain surgery, or in good health (not recorded which).

This clonotype was observed at least ten times. The DNA for the CDR3 is TGTGCCAGCAGTTTGACCCCCTGGGACACTGAAGCTTTCTTT. As protein: CASSLTPWDTEAFF. V and J are TRBV27 and TRBJ1-1; D gene unclear. The V gene lost 3 bases and the J gene lost 3 bases, with 11 bases spanning the gap. Germline V gene lookup returns CDR1 MNHEY and CDR2 SMNVEV (reference sequence). The CDR3 extends over 14 amino acids.

This clonotype was seen only a few times. The chain recombines TRBV7-3 with TRBJ1-1, with D tentatively TRBD1 (6 bases). V lost 6 bases to trimming and J lost 4 bases, with 15 bases between them. Germline V lookup: CDR1 SGHTA, CDR2 FQGTGA. There are 14 residues in the CDR3. CDR3 DNA: TGTGCCAGCAGGAAGGGGGGCGAAGGCACTGAAGCTTTCTTT. This encodes CASRKGGEGTEAFF.

As to this clonotype: This could be a read error, since a much larger clone is one nucleotide away. The chain employs TRBV20-1 and TRBJ1-2; D remains unclear. This CDR3 has 9 amino acids. Germline CDR1 DFQATT, CDR2 SNEGSKA (reference sequence). V lost 6 bases and J lost 8, with 7 bases in between. CDR3 region: CSAVHGYTF. CDR3 bases: TGCAGTGCAGTTCACGGCTACACCTTC.

This rearrangement joins TRBV28 to TRBJ1-2; D remains ambiguous. The CDR3 runs to 15 residues. CDR1 is MDHEN, CDR2 SYDVKM, per germline. V was trimmed by 6 bases and J by 4 bases, leaving 18 bases between them. CDR3 region: CASSFLPGVGYGYTF. In nucleotides, the CDR3 is TGTGCCAGCAGCTTCCTCCCCGGGGTGGGCTATGGCTACACCTTC.

The V and J genes are TRBV20-1 and TRBJ1-5; D is perhaps TRBD1 (6 bases). V gave up 6 bases and J gave up 6 bases, with 21 bases separating them. The length of the CDR3 is 15 residues. Germline CDR1 reads DFQATT; CDR2 reads SNEGSKA (reference sequence). Here the CDR3 reads CSAQGGSGQGQPQHF. CDR3 DNA sequence: TGCAGTGCCCAAGGGGGTAGTGGGCAAGGTCAGCCCCAGCATTTT.

There are many counts of this clonotype. The chain couples TRBV6-1 to TRBJ1-6; tentative D call: TRBD1 (6 bases). The V gene's germline CDR1 is MNHNS and CDR2 SASEGT. Trimming shortened V by 5 bases and J by 6 bases, and 14 bases separated the two germline ends. This CDR3 is built from 15 residues. The CDR3 region has the DNA TGTGCCAGCAGTACCACGACAGGACGTAATTCACCCCTCCACTTT. This encodes CASSTTTGRNSPLHF.

This clonotype was counted between two and nine times. The chain employs TRBV7-8 and TRBJ2-7, with a tentative D call TRBD2 (5 bases). V lost 1 base to trimming and J lost 2 bases, with 9 bases between them. From germline, CDR1 is SGHVS and CDR2 FQNEAQ. The CDR3 loop spans 14 amino acids. This CDR3 is CASSLVGSTYEQYV. The CDR3 nucleotides read TGTGCCAGCAGCTTAGTAGGGAGCACCTACGAGCAGTACGTC.

The CDR3 here is CASSRRGSEQYV. The CDR3 coding sequence is TGTGCCAGCAGTCGCAGGGGAAGCGAGCAGTACGTC. The chain is built from TRBV12-3 or TRBV12-4 and TRBJ2-7; D is perhaps TRBD1 (6 bases). The CDR3 contains 12 residues. The ends were cut back, 5 bases at V and 6 bases at J, with 11 bases in the middle.

V usage is TRBV18 and J usage is TRBJ1-5, with 8 bases identical to TRBD1. V was pared by 2 bases and J by 3 bases, with 9 bases of the junction left unmatched. Germline CDR1 KGHSH, CDR2 LQKENI. This CDR3 is 17 amino acids long. CDR3 coding DNA: TGTGCCAGCTCACCAGCAGCGGGACAGGCCAACAATCAGCCCCAGCATTTT. Translated: CASSPAAGQANNQPQHF. Variable domain in full (rest from reference TRBV18 and TRBJ1-5): NAGVMQNPRHLVRRRGQEARLRCSPMKGHSHVYWYRQLPEEGLKFMVYLQKENIIDESGMPKERFSAEFPKEGPSILRIQQVVRGDSAAYFCASSPAAGQANNQPQHFGDGTRLSIL.

The CDR3: CASSGTGTGGRDTQYF. The CDR3, as DNA: TGTGCCAGTAGTGGAACCGGGACAGGGGGCCGGGATACGCAGTATTTT. The chain joins TRBV19 to TRBJ2-3, with TRBD1 identical over 12 bases. V lost 5 bases to trimming and J lost 6 bases; unmatched junction nucleotides: 9. Germline CDR1 reads LNHDA; CDR2 reads SQIVND (reference sequence). CDR3 length equals 16 residues.

This clonotype was picked up a small number of times. The V gene is TRBV7-9, the J gene TRBJ2-3, with TRBD2 as a possible D gene (5 bases). The CDR3 length is 16 residues. Trimming cost V 1 base and J 0 bases, with 11 bases left between them. Germline assignment: CDR1 SEHNR and CDR2 FQNEAQ (reference sequence). CDR3 nucleotides: TGTGCCAGCAGCTTAGGGGGAGCGACCAGCACAGATACGCAGTATTTT. This gives the protein CASSLGGATSTDTQYF.

The chain recombines TRBV29-1 with TRBJ1-2; 10 nucleotides align to TRBD1. CDR1 and CDR2 (germline): SQVTM, ANQGSEA. The CDR3 is made up of 13 amino acids. CDR3 coding DNA: TGCAACGTGAGGGACAGGGGAGAGTATGGCTACACCTTC. Translating it yields CNVRDRGEYGYTF.

This clonotype came up a few times. This rearrangement joins TRBV4-1 to TRBJ2-5; 7 bases match TRBD1. The germline V gene encodes CDR1 MGHRA and CDR2 YSYEKL. This CDR3 spans 14 amino acids. V shed 3 bases, J shed 3 bases, and the junction held 4 bases outside the gene matches. CDR3 in amino acids: CASSHGDSKETQYF. In DNA, the CDR3 is TGCGCCAGCAGCCACGGGGACAGCAAAGAGACCCAGTACTTC.

The genes are TRBV14 and TRBJ2-3, with a tentative D call TRBD1 (5 bases). The CDR3 length is 15 residues. Germline V lookup: CDR1 SGHDN, CDR2 FVKESK. The V end lost 9 bases, the J end lost 1 base, and 17 bases lay between the germline ends. The CDR3 spells CARSVMDIRTDTQYF. CDR3 in DNA: TGTGCCAGAAGCGTTATGGACATCCGCACAGATACGCAGTATTTT.

The table lists this clonotype with a few counts. V and J are TRBV20-1 and TRBJ2-1; 8 positions agree with TRBD2. This CDR3 contains 17 residues. Germline CDR1 DFQATT, CDR2 SNEGSKA (reference sequence). V was pared by 6 bases and J by 1 base, with 14 bases of the junction left unmatched. The CDR3 region has the DNA TGCAGTGCCACGGGGGGTAGCGGGGCCCTTTCCTACAATGAGCAGTTCTTC. Protein product: CSATGGSGALSYNEQFF.

The J gene is TRBJ2-2, the V gene TRBV2; D is ambiguous. The CDR3 runs 17 residues. CDR1 is SNHLY, CDR2 FYNNEI, per germline. V lost 0 bases and J 4 bases, leaving 15 bases between the germline ends. CDR3 coding DNA: TGTGCCAGCAGTGAAGCGCTTGGACGCCTGGGCACCGGGGAGCTGTTTTTT. This encodes CASSEALGRLGTGELFF.

This chain links TRBV6-1 with TRBJ2-2, with 7 positions matching TRBD2. V shed 5 bases, J shed 3 bases, and the junction held 6 bases outside the gene matches. Germline loops: CDR1 MNHNS, CDR2 SASEGT. This CDR3 has 15 residues. CDR3 sequence reads: CASSLFGGDTGELFF. CDR3 coding DNA: TGTGCCAGCAGTTTGTTTGGGGGGGACACCGGGGAGCTGTTTTTT.

By share of the sample, this clonotype is medium-sized. This chain links TRBV12-3 or TRBV12-4 with TRBJ1-3; D unclear. Trimming shortened V by 1 base and J by 3 bases, and 7 bases separated the two germline ends. This CDR3 comprises 14 residues. The CDR3 is CASSLEGGGNTIYF. DNA for the CDR3: TGTGCCAGCAGTTTAGAGGGAGGTGGAAACACCATATATTTT.